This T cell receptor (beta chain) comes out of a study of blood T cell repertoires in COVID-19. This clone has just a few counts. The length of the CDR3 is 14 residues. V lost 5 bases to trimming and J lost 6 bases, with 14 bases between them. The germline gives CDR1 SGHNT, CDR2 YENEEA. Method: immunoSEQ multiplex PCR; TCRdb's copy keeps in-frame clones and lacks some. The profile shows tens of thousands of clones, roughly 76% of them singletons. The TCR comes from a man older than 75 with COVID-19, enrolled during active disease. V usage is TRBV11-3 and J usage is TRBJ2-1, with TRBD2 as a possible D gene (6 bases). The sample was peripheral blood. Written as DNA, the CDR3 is TGTGCCAGCAGCCTGTCCACTAGCTTCAATGAGCAGTTCTTC. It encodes CASSLSTSFNEQFF. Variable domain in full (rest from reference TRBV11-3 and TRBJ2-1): EAGVVQSPRYKIIEKKQPVAFWCNPISGHNTLYWYLQNLGQGPELLIRYENEEAVDDSQLPKDRFSAERLKGVDSTLKIQPAELGDSAVYLCASSLSTSFNEQFFGPGTRLTVL.